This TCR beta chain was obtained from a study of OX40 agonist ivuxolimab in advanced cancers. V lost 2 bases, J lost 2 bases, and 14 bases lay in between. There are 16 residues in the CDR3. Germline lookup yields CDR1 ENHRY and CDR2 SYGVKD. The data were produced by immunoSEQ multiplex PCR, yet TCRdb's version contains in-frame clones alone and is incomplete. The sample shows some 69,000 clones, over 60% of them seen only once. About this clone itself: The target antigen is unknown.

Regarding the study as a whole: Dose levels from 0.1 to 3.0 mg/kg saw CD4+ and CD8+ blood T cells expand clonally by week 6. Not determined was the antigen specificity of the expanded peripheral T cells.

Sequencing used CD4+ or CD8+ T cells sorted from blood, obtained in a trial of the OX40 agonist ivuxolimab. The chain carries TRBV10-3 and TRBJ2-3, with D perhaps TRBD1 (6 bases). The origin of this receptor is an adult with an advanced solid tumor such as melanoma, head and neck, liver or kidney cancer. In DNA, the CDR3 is TGTGCCATCAGTGAGAGGGGGACGGAACCCACAGATACGCAGTATTTT. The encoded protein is CAISERGTEPTDTQYF.